Listed below are T cell receptor beta chains from one sample, sequenced in a study of T cell repertoires in cytomegalovirus infection. TCRdb processed the reads anew with MiXCR; each CDR3 protein has one entry. The data contain approximately 300,000 distinct CDR3 sequences, 29% of them singletons. Their target antigens are unknown. Specimen: cultured PBMCs, collected from culture after CMV antigen stimulation. The receptor set was obtained from a human donor in good health (CMV status not recorded). Some clones in this sample may be carry-over from other donors' samples. Each CDR3 is given with its conserved first and last residue. D genes are given only for firm matches. Only some rows state a clone size, as once, few, many or a class for expanded clones.

>.|TRBJ2-7|.|TRBV12-3/TRBV12-4
TGTGCCAGCACAGGGCTCTCCTACGAGCAGTACTTC
CASTGLSYEQYF
>many|TRBJ2-1|TRBD2|TRBV7-2
TGTGCCAGCAGCTTAGATATGCCTAGCGGGGGACGACTCTTC
CASSLDMPSGGRLF
>few|TRBJ2-1|.|TRBV7-2
TGTGCCAGCAGCAGGGCCCTCTCCTACAATGAGCAGTTCTTC
CASSRALSYNEQFF
>.|TRBJ1-1|.|TRBV27
TGTGCCAGCAGTTTATTGGGATACACTGAAGCTTTCTTT
CASSLLGYTEAFF
>few|TRBJ1-3|TRBD1|TRBV12-3/TRBV12-4
TGTGCCAGCAGTCGGGACAGGGCTGGAAACACCATATATTTT
CASSRDRAGNTIYF
>.|TRBJ2-3|.|TRBV7-4
TGTGCCAGCAGCACCTTGACAGATACGCAGTATTTT
CASSTLTDTQYF
>.|TRBJ1-2|.|TRBV4-2
TGTGCCAGCAGCCAAGGACAGGTTAATGGCGGTGGCTACACCTTC
CASSQGQVNGGGYTF
>.|TRBJ1-5|TRBD1|TRBV4-1
TGCGCCAGCAGCCAAGTCCCGGACAGGGCCGGTGCGCCCCAGCATTTT
CASSQVPDRAGAPQHF
>many|TRBJ1-3|.|TRBV6-1
TGTGCCAGCAGCGACCGCTGGAGTACAAACACCATATATTTT
CASSDRWSTNTIYF
>.|TRBJ2-3|.|TRBV12-3/TRBV12-4
TGTGCCAGCAGTTTGAGGCTCACCACAGATACGCAGTATTTT
CASSLRLTTDTQYF
>.|TRBJ2-2|TRBD1|TRBV6-9
TGTGCCAGCAGTTATTGGGACAGTAAGAACACCGGGGAGCTGTTTTTT
CASSYWDSKNTGELFF
>.|TRBJ2-3|TRBD2|TRBV6-1
TGTGCCAGCAGTGAGGGGCTGGCTAGCGGACCTAAGGGGGATACGCAGTATTTT
CASSEGLASGPKGDTQYF
>many|TRBJ1-2|.|TRBV7-9
TGTGCCAGCAGCTTAGCCTGGACAGAGGGCTATGGCTACACCTTC
CASSLAWTEGYGYTF
>few|TRBJ1-5|TRBD1|TRBV12-3/TRBV12-4
TGTGCCAGCAGTCCGGACAGGAACTATCAGCCCCAGCATTTT
CASSPDRNYQPQHF
>once|TRBJ2-7|.|TRBV6-1
TGTGCCAGCACCTGGACTGACACCTACGAGCAGTACTTC
CASTWTDTYEQYF
>few|TRBJ2-1|TRBD2|TRBV7-9
TGTGCCAGCAGCCCCACGACTAGCGGGGGGAGCTCCTACAATGAGCAGTTCTTC
CASSPTTSGGSSYNEQFF
>.|TRBJ1-1|.|TRBV5-4
TGTGCCAGCAGCCCTAAAGGGGCTGAAGCTTTCTTT
CASSPKGAEAFF
>few|TRBJ2-3|.|TRBV7-3
TGTGCCAGCAGCTTCCAGGGGTTGGATACGCAGTATTTT
CASSFQGLDTQYF
>many|TRBJ1-4|TRBD1|TRBV6-5
TGTGCCAGCAGGCGGGGGGACAGGGCGGCTGAAAAACTGTTTTTT
CASRRGDRAAEKLFF
>.|TRBJ2-2|.|TRBV20-1
TGCAGTGCCTCAGGGGGGATGAACACCGGGGAGCTGTTTTTT
CSASGGMNTGELFF